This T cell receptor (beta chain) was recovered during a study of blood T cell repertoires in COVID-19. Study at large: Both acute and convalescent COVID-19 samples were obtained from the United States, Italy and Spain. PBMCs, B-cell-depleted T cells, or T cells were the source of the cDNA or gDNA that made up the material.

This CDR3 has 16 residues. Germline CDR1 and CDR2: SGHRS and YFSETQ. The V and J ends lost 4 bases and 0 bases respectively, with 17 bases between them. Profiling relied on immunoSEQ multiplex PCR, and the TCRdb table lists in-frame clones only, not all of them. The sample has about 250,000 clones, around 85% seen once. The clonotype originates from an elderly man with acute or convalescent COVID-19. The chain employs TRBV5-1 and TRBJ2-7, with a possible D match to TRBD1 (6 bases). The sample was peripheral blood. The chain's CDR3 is CASSVKGKGVSYEQYF. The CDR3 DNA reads TGCGCCAGCAGCGTAAAGGGGAAGGGGGTCTCCTACGAGCAGTACTTC.